These 27 T cell receptor beta chains came from one sample sequenced in a study of blood T cell repertoires in COVID-19. Generated by immunoSEQ multiplex PCR, the TCRdb table keeps only in-frame clones and is missing some. The sample consists of around 270,000 clones, roughly 91% of them appearing once. Material: peripheral blood. The receptors were sampled from a man between 35 and 55 years old with acute or convalescent COVID-19.

About this clone: This same CDR3 is encoded by further DNA sequences in the sample. The chain joins TRBV6-4 to TRBJ2-7, with TRBD1 matching over 7 bases. This CDR3 contains 14 residues. Germline values: CDR1 MRHNA, CDR2 SNTAGT. The ends lost 6 bases at V and 0 bases at J; junction bases unmatched: 5. As DNA, the CDR3 is TGTGCCAGCAGCCGGGACAGCAGCTCCTACGAGCAGTACTTC. Protein sequence: CASSRDSSSYEQYF.

This chain links TRBV12-3 or TRBV12-4 with TRBJ1-2, with D possibly being TRBD1 (5 bases). Trimming removed 6 bases at V and 5 bases at J, with 13 bases between. This CDR3 comprises 13 residues. For the CDR3, the DNA is TGTGCCAGCAGGTCATCCGGGGGGTATGGCTACACCTTC. As protein: CASRSSGGYGYTF.

CDR3 sequence reads: CASSLGQYYNSPLHF. CDR3 bases: TGTGCCAGCAGCTTGGGACAGTACTATAATTCACCCCTCCACTTT. The rearrangement links TRBV5-8 to TRBJ1-6, with D possibly TRBD1 on 5 matching bases. V was shortened by 0 bases and J by 3 bases, with 7 bases between the two germline ends. This CDR3 comprises 15 residues. Germline lookup yields CDR1 SGHTS and CDR2 YDEGEE.

The CDR3 DNA reads TGTGCCAGCACCACGAGAGGGGGGGGTGAAGCTTTCTTT. Protein product: CASTTRGGGEAFF. The chain carries TRBV6-5 and TRBJ1-1, with D perhaps matching TRBD1 (6 bases). CDR1 and CDR2 from the germline V gene are MNHEY and SVGAGI. This CDR3 is built from 13 residues. Trimming left V 7 bases short and J 7 bases short, with 16 bases between.

CDR3 bases: TGTGCCAGTATCCGGGAGGCTGGGGCCAACGTCCTGACTTTC. It is translated as CASIREAGANVLTF. The V and J genes are TRBV19 and TRBJ2-6; 7 bases match TRBD2. The ends lost 7 bases at V and 2 bases at J; junction bases unmatched: 2. This CDR3 spans 14 amino acids. Germline CDR1 is LNHDA and CDR2 is SQIVND (reference sequence). The full variable domain, with the rest looked up from reference TRBV19 and TRBJ2-6, is DGGITQSPKYLFRKEGQNVTLSCEQNLNHDAMYWYRQDPGQGLRLIYYSQIVNDFQKGDIAEGYSVSREKKESFPLTVTSAQKNPTAFYLCASIREAGANVLTFGAGSRLTVL.

This clone was recorded once. V and J are TRBV5-1 and TRBJ1-2; TRBD1 matches at 7 bases. The junction had 10 bases not matched to a gene; V was cut back by 0 bases and J by 2 bases. The CDR3 has 17 residues. CDR1 SGHRS and CDR2 YFSETQ come from the germline V gene. This CDR3 reads CASSLGQGPGLNYGYTF. The CDR3, as DNA: TGCGCCAGCAGCTTGGGACAGGGCCCCGGACTGAACTATGGCTACACCTTC.

The chain combines TRBV2 with TRBJ1-2; D is possibly TRBD1 (5 bases). CDR3 length: 13 amino acids. The germline V and J ends were trimmed by 7 bases and 7 bases, with 16 bases remaining between them. From germline, CDR1 is SNHLY and CDR2 FYNNEI. The DNA for the CDR3 is TGTGCCAGCATAAGACAGCAGGGATCTGGCTACACCTTC. It codes for CASIRQQGSGYTF.

V usage is TRBV28 and J usage is TRBJ2-7, with D perhaps TRBD1 (5 bases). This CDR3 spans 14 amino acids. The V gene lost 3 bases and the J gene lost 4 bases, with 13 bases spanning the gap. Germline V gene sequence: CDR1 MDHEN, CDR2 SYDVKM. CDR3 residues: CASSFSQGRYEQYF. DNA for the CDR3: TGTGCCAGCAGTTTCAGTCAGGGCCGATACGAGCAGTACTTC.

The CDR3 reads CASSYLVGETQYF. The CDR3 nucleotides are TGTGCCAGCAGTTATCTTGTCGGGGAGACCCAGTACTTC. The gene calls are TRBV6-5 and TRBJ2-5, with no clear D. CDR1 and CDR2 from the germline V gene are MNHEY and SVGAGI. The CDR3 has 13 amino acids. V was cut by 3 bases and J by 5 bases, with 10 bases left in between.

The CDR3 DNA reads as TGTGCCATCTCCTCCCCGACAGGGCGGCCAGATACGCAGTATTTT. Translation: CAISSPTGRPDTQYF. This chain links TRBV10-3 with TRBJ2-3; TRBD1 aligns across 7 bases. Germline V gene data show CDR1 as ENHRY and CDR2 as SYGVKD. The CDR3 contains 15 residues. V was clipped by 8 bases and J by 4 bases; unmatched bases: 12.

V gene TRBV11-3 combines with J gene TRBJ1-2, with D uncertain. CDR1 SGHNT and CDR2 YENEEA come from the germline V gene. The length of the CDR3 is 14 residues. Trimming took off 5 bases at V and 4 bases at J, with 14 bases between the two ends. CDR3: CASSLGSLGYGYTF. The CDR3, as DNA: TGTGCCAGCAGCCTCGGGAGTTTGGGCTATGGCTACACCTTC.

The chain couples TRBV12-3 or TRBV12-4 to TRBJ1-5; 8 bases are shared with TRBD1. There are 13 residues in the CDR3. Germline trimming cut 5 bases from V and 7 bases from J; bases unmatched to any gene: 4. The CDR3 loop reads CASSPDRGQPQHF. For the CDR3, the DNA is TGTGCCAGCAGTCCAGACAGGGGACAGCCCCAGCATTTT.

The CDR3 reads CASSPGDYGYTF. In DNA form, the CDR3 reads TGTGCCAGCAGTCCGGGGGACTATGGCTACACCTTC. The V and J genes are TRBV6-6 and TRBJ1-2; TRBD1 might be the D (5 bases). CDR1 is MNHNY, CDR2 SVGAGI, per germline (reference sequence). Deletions cut 5 bases from V and 3 bases from J, with 7 bases between. This CDR3 comprises 12 residues.

This clone was observed a few times. J is TRBJ2-7 and V is TRBV11-2; maybe TRBD1 (6 bases). CDR1 is SGHAT and CDR2 is FQNNGV in the germline V gene. Between the trimmed V and J ends, which lost 3 bases and 5 bases, there was a span of 14 bases. This CDR3 has 14 residues. The CDR3 loop reads CASSFSDRSHEQYF. In DNA form, the CDR3 reads TGTGCCAGCAGCTTTTCCGACAGGTCCCACGAGCAGTACTTC.

CDR3 in amino acids: CASSEVANEQFF. In nucleotides, the CDR3 is TGTGCCAGCAGTGAGGTAGCTAATGAGCAGTTCTTC. The J gene is TRBJ2-1, the V gene TRBV2, with unresolved D. Looked up from germline, CDR1 is SNHLY and CDR2 is FYNNEI. This CDR3 has 12 residues. Trimming removed 3 bases from V and 7 bases from J, with 7 bases in between. Using reference TRBV2 and TRBJ2-1 for the parts outside the CDR3, the full variable domain is EPEVTQTPSHQVTQMGQEVILRCVPISNHLYFYWYRQILGQKVEFLVSFYNNEISEKSEIFDDQFSVERPDGSNFTLKIRSTKLEDSAMYFCASSEVANEQFFGPGTRLTVL.

The chain combines TRBV9 with TRBJ2-1; tentative D call: TRBD1 (5 bases). This CDR3 is 18 amino acids long. V lost 1 base and J 5 bases, leaving 22 bases between the germline ends. CDR1 and CDR2 from the germline V gene are SGDLS and YYNGEE. The CDR3 bases are TGTGCCAGCAGCGTACAGGGTAGGTCCCCCATCACCCACAATGAGCAGTTCTTC. This encodes CASSVQGRSPITHNEQFF.

CDR3 amino acids: CASGLVPRSYEQYF. DNA of the CDR3: TGTGCTAGTGGTTTGGTACCGAGGAGCTACGAGCAGTACTTC. The chain joins TRBV12-5 to TRBJ2-7; D not certain. V was pared by 0 bases and J by 3 bases, with 9 bases between. This CDR3 has 14 amino acids. Germline V gene data show CDR1 as LGHNT and CDR2 as FRNRAP.

The chain couples TRBV14 to TRBJ1-5; perhaps TRBD1 as D (6 bases). Trimming cost V 1 base and J 5 bases, with 9 bases left between them. Germline loops: CDR1 SGHDN, CDR2 FVKESK. The CDR3 is 14 residues long. The chain's CDR3 is CASSQGGPHQPQHF. CDR3 nucleotide sequence: TGTGCCAGCAGCCAAGGGGGGCCCCATCAGCCCCAGCATTTT.

This clone was detected a few times. This sequence joins TRBV29-1 and TRBJ2-7; weak D call: TRBD2 (5 bases). The CDR3 runs to 13 residues. Between the trimmed V and J ends, which lost 4 bases and 6 bases, there was a span of 16 bases. Germline CDR1 and CDR2: SQVTM and ANQGSEA. The CDR3 here is CSVASEGIGEQYF. The CDR3 DNA follows: TGCAGCGTTGCGTCAGAGGGAATCGGCGAGCAGTACTTC.

The chain has TRBV5-6 and TRBJ1-6; D is undetermined. Germline assignment: CDR1 SGHDT and CDR2 YYEEEE. The CDR3 contains 12 residues. The V end was cut by 0 bases, the J end by 10 bases, with 5 bases between. The CDR3 sequence is CASSLESSPLHF. In nucleotides, the CDR3 is TGTGCCAGCAGCTTGGAGAGCTCACCCCTCCACTTT.

The chain employs TRBV7-2 and TRBJ2-1, with 16 bases fitting TRBD2. V shed 2 bases and J 7 bases; nucleotides not matched to a gene: 8. CDR1 is SGHTA and CDR2 is FQGNSA in the germline V gene. The CDR3 is 18 amino acids. CDR3 DNA sequence: TGTGCCAGCAGCTTAAAGGGACTAGCGGGGGGGCCGTTAAATGAGCAGTTCTTC. Translating it yields CASSLKGLAGGPLNEQFF.

The chain carries TRBV27 and TRBJ2-3; no reliable D call. Germline loops: CDR1 MNHEY, CDR2 SMNVEV (reference sequence). Trimming took 1 base from V and 9 from J, leaving 17 bases between them. This CDR3 is 15 amino acids long. CDR3 residues: CASSLYTPPGKTQYF. CDR3 DNA sequence: TGTGCCAGCAGTTTATATACTCCCCCAGGAAAAACGCAGTATTTT.

The CDR3 DNA follows: TGTGCCAGCAGCGCTCGGGAAATTGTAGGCACCGGGGAGCTGTTTTTT. It translates to CASSAREIVGTGELFF. The V gene is TRBV7-9, the J gene TRBJ2-2, with D tentatively TRBD2 (5 bases). In germline, CDR1 is SEHNR, CDR2 FQNEAQ (reference sequence). V was clipped by 5 bases and J by 4 bases, with 17 bases between them. The CDR3 consists of 16 residues.

The table lists this clone with a count of one. This chain connects TRBV6-5 to TRBJ1-1, with a possible D match to TRBD1 (6 bases). The V end lost 2 bases, the J end lost 11 bases, and 12 bases lay between the germline ends. The V gene's germline CDR1 is MNHEY and CDR2 SVGAGI. The CDR3 consists of 12 residues. Here the CDR3 DNA reads TGTGCCAGCAGTTACATCAGGGGAGACGCTTTCTTT. Protein: CASSYIRGDAFF.

The rearrangement joins TRBV27 to TRBJ2-1; 7 bases map to TRBD1. Germline V CDR1 and CDR2: MNHEY, SMNVEV (reference sequence). The CDR3 consists of 14 residues. The trim removed 6 bases at V and 0 bases at J, leaving 2 bases unmatched. CDR3 in amino acids: CASRTGSSYNEQFF. The CDR3, as DNA: TGTGCCAGCAGGACAGGGAGCTCCTACAATGAGCAGTTCTTC.

The chain is built from TRBV30 and TRBJ1-5, with D maybe TRBD1 (6 bases). Germline lookup yields CDR1 GTSNPN and CDR2 SVGIG (reference sequence). The CDR3 sequence is 18 residues long. V was trimmed by 0 bases and J by 0 bases, leaving 18 bases between them. CDR3 DNA: TGTGCCTGGAGTGTAAGGGGGGGTTCGGGGTATAGCAATCAGCCCCAGCATTTT. Translating gives CAWSVRGGSGYSNQPQHF. The full variable domain, its missing parts supplied by reference TRBV30 and TRBJ1-5, is SQTIHQWPATLVQPVGSPLSLECTVEGTSNPNLYWYRQAAGRGLQLLFYSVGIGQISSEVPQNLSASRPQDRQFILSSKKLLLSDSGFYLCAWSVRGGSGYSNQPQHFGDGTRLSIL.

This sequence joins TRBV7-2 and TRBJ1-6, with D maybe TRBD1 (6 bases). The CDR3 is 14 residues long. Germline V gives CDR1 SGHTA, CDR2 FQGNSA. The ends were cut back, 2 bases at V and 5 bases at J, with 7 bases in the middle. The CDR3, as DNA: TGTGCCAGCAGCTTATGGACAGATAATTCACCCCTCCACTTT. Translation gives CASSLWTDNSPLHF.